A single sample gave rise to the 17 T cell receptor beta chains below, sequenced in a study of regulatory T cells in long-lasting Graves disease. Time point meaning: persistent/refractory GD, antithyroid drugs over 5 years with positive TRAb. Preparation of the TCR library used RNA extracted from PBMCs. CDR3-region Arm-PCR and iRepertoire HTBI primers produced the TCR beta libraries. TCRdb reprocessed the multiplex PCR reads via MiXCR and lists one record per CDR3 protein. Among hundreds of thousands of distinct CDR3 sequences listed, roughly 30% were seen once. This specimen was peripheral blood mononuclear cells (PBMCs), taken when the disease was refractory, from a patient treated with antithyroid drugs. These receptors all come from a female donor with Graves disease.

CDR3 sequence: CAIRRDIGSYGYTF. The CDR3, as DNA: TGTGCCATCAGGAGGGACATAGGGAGCTATGGCTACACCTTC. This sequence joins TRBV10-3 and TRBJ1-2, with D tentatively TRBD1 (6 bases). Germline V CDR1 and CDR2: ENHRY, SYGVKD. V lost 6 bases to trimming and J lost 4 bases, with 15 bases between them. CDR3 length equals 14 residues.

This clonotype has a handful of counts. The chain recombines TRBV3-1 with TRBJ2-5, with TRBD2 matching over 14 bases. The V and J ends lost 2 bases and 5 bases, in that order; junction bases with no gene match: 4. This CDR3 has 16 residues. The germline V gene encodes CDR1 LGHDT and CDR2 YNNKEL (reference sequence). CDR3 nucleotides: TGTGCCAGCAGCCAACCGACTAGCGGGAGGGCTGAGACCCAGTACTTC. Translating gives CASSQPTSGRAETQYF.

This sequence joins TRBV12-3 or TRBV12-4 and TRBJ1-2; TRBD1 matches at 11 bases. The junction had 10 bases not matched to a gene; V was cut back by 5 bases and J by 8 bases. The CDR3 totals 15 residues. In nucleotides, the CDR3 is TGTGCCAGCAGTACTTGGGACAGGGGGTCTGAGGGCTACACCTTC. Translation gives CASSTWDRGSEGYTF.

This clonotype was seen a handful of times. The gene calls are TRBV29-1 and TRBJ1-5; 7 bases fit TRBD1. Germline CDR1 reads SQVTM; CDR2 reads ANQGSEA. Trimming removed 4 bases from V and 7 bases from J; junction bases left unmatched: 7. The CDR3 runs to 13 residues. CDR3 nucleotide sequence: TGCAGCGTTGCGACAGGGTCATGGCAGCCCCAGCATTTT. Translated: CSVATGSWQPQHF.

This clonotype came up once. This may be a read error, as it is one base from a much larger clone. This rearrangement joins TRBV28 to TRBJ1-2, with 9 bases matching TRBD1. This CDR3 has 17 amino acids. In germline, CDR1 is MDHEN, CDR2 SYDVKM. CDR3 DNA: TGTGTCAGCAGAAACATACAGGGGGCGCGGAGTTACTATGGCTACACCTTC. As protein: CVSRNIQGARSYYGYTF.

This clonotype was counted at least ten times. The V and J genes are TRBV28 and TRBJ1-1; 8 bases fit TRBD1. The CDR3 covers 18 residues. The V gene's germline CDR1 is MDHEN and CDR2 SYDVKM. The J segment lost 0 bases and the V segment lost 5 bases, leaving 14 bases of the junction unmatched. This CDR3 reads CASSILQGARLMNTEAFF. The CDR3 DNA reads TGTGCCAGCAGTATCCTCCAGGGGGCCCGTTTAATGAACACTGAAGCTTTCTTT.

This clonotype has just a few counts. V usage is TRBV27 and J usage is TRBJ1-6; D possibly corresponds to TRBD1 (5 bases). Trimming cost V 3 bases and J 7 bases, with 13 bases left between them. The germline V gene encodes CDR1 MNHEY and CDR2 SMNVEV (reference sequence). This CDR3 comprises 15 residues. CDR3 loop: CASSFQGTRNSPLHF. In DNA, the CDR3 is TGTGCCAGCAGTTTTCAGGGCACCCGGAATTCACCCCTCCACTTT.

The rearrangement uses TRBV6-2 or TRBV6-3 and TRBJ2-4; TRBD1 is a possible D gene (6 bases). CDR1 is MNHEY and CDR2 is SVGEGT in the germline V gene. The CDR3 runs 17 residues. Trimming took off 4 bases at V and 0 bases at J, with 16 bases between the two ends. The CDR3 is CASSSADRSLAKNIQYF. The CDR3 nucleotides are TGTGCCAGCAGTTCCGCGGACAGAAGTTTAGCCAAAAACATTCAGTACTTC.

This chain's CDR3 is CASSLDGGLSEKLFF. CDR3 nucleotide sequence: TGTGCCAGCAGCTTAGATGGGGGGCTAAGTGAAAAACTGTTTTTT. V gene TRBV7-9 combines with J gene TRBJ1-4; tentatively, D is TRBD1 (6 bases). Trimming pared 1 base from V and 7 bases from J, leaving 13 bases between. CDR1 and CDR2 from the germline V gene are SEHNR and FQNEAQ (reference sequence). The CDR3 contains 15 residues. Using reference TRBV7-9 and TRBJ1-4 for the parts outside the CDR3, the full variable domain is DTGVSQNPRHKITKRGQNVTFRCDPISEHNRLYWYRQTLGQGPEFLTYFQNEAQLEKSRLLSDRFSAERPKGSFSTLEIQRTEQGDSAMYLCASSLDGGLSEKLFFGSGTQLSVL.

This clonotype was observed a handful of times. The chain employs TRBV7-3 and TRBJ1-4; TRBD1 matches 7 bases. Germline V lookup: CDR1 SGHTA, CDR2 FQGTGA. J was trimmed by 7 bases and V by 5 bases; bases with no gene match: 16. The CDR3 loop spans 17 amino acids. CDR3 sequence (DNA): TGTGCCAGCAGCCAACTCCGGCGGACAGGTAGAACTGAAAAACTGTTTTTT. Amino acids: CASSQLRRTGRTEKLFF.

As to this clonotype: A much larger clone differs from this one at a single base, so this may be a read error. The chain links TRBV3-1 to TRBJ2-5; D remains unclear. The CDR3 contains 15 residues. Germline V lookup: CDR1 LGHDT, CDR2 YNNKEL (reference sequence). CDR3 in DNA: TGTGCCAGCAGCCAAGAAGTGAACTCCCAAGGGACCCAGTACTTC. It codes for CASSQEVNSQGTQYF.

This sequence joins TRBV2 and TRBJ2-3; no clear D. Germline CDR1 SNHLY, CDR2 FYNNEI. Trimming cost V 3 bases and J 0 bases, with 1 base left between them. This CDR3 is built from 12 residues. CDR3 in amino acids: CASSDSTDTQYF. CDR3 sequence (DNA): TGTGCCAGCAGTGATAGCACAGATACGCAGTATTTT.

The chain's CDR3 is CASSQDVTNLAKNIQYF. The CDR3 coding sequence is TGTGCCAGCAGCCAAGATGTAACTAATCTAGCCAAAAACATTCAGTACTTC. The chain combines TRBV4-2 with TRBJ2-4; unclear D gene. CDR3 size: 17 residues. Germline CDR1 reads LGHNA; CDR2 reads YNFKEQ. Trimming removed 0 bases at V and 0 bases at J, with 12 bases between.

The chain joins TRBV19 to TRBJ2-7, with D possibly called TRBD1 or TRBD2 (5 bases each). CDR1 LNHDA and CDR2 SQIVND come from the germline V gene (reference sequence). Trimming removed 6 bases from V and 6 bases from J, with 18 bases in between. This CDR3 contains 14 residues. DNA for the CDR3: TGTGCCAGTAGCCCTGACAGCCTGGGACGCGAGCAGTACTTC. Its translation: CASSPDSLGREQYF.

This clonotype showed up just a few times. CDR3: CSASQGTNQETQYF. Here the CDR3 DNA reads TGCAGTGCTAGCCAGGGGACTAACCAAGAGACCCAGTACTTC. This chain connects TRBV20-1 to TRBJ2-5; D possibly corresponds to TRBD2 (7 bases). Per germline, CDR1 DFQATT and CDR2 SNEGSKA (reference sequence). This CDR3 contains 14 residues. Trimming took 3 bases from V and 0 from J, leaving 11 bases between them.

This chain's CDR3 is CASSPDGQHNSPLHF. Written as DNA, the CDR3 is TGTGCCAGCAGCCCCGACGGACAGCATAATTCACCCCTCCACTTT. The chain employs TRBV6-1 and TRBJ1-6, with a possible D match to TRBD1 (6 bases). Germline values: CDR1 MNHNS, CDR2 SASEGT. V was trimmed by 6 bases and J by 5 bases, leaving 14 bases between them. CDR3 length: 15 amino acids.

The V call is TRBV20-1, the J call TRBJ2-4; TRBD1 agrees at 8 bases. CDR3 length: 13 amino acids. Trimming cost V 2 bases and J 6 bases; bases outside gene matches: 3. Germline assignment: CDR1 DFQATT and CDR2 SNEGSKA (reference sequence). CDR3 protein: CSARLTGGNIQYF. DNA for the CDR3: TGCAGTGCTAGACTTACAGGGGGAAACATTCAGTACTTC.